Listed below are T cell receptor beta chains from one sample, sequenced in a study of identical twins. TCRdb re-called the 5' RACE reads through MiXCR, storing one row per CDR3 protein. The sample includes 450,000 or so distinct CDR3 sequences, 20% to 25% of them seen just once. This sample was shared with a second study, whose subject was T cells expressing NK-cell markers.

The sample was CD4+ T cells sorted from blood. The receptors shown here come from a woman in her late teens or twenties in good health. Both conserved end residues are part of each CDR3. Each record gives: V gene, CDR3 length, J gene, D gene, clone size, CDR3 protein, CDR3 DNA. A D gene is named only where the DNA matches it firmly. A row's size may be missing; if present it is once, few, many or a size class.

V: TRBV12-3/TRBV12-4; length: 15; J: TRBJ2-2; D: TRBD2; size: -; CDR3: CASSTSGRNTGELFF; DNA: TGTGCCAGCAGCACTAGCGGGAGGAACACCGGGGAGCTGTTTTTT
V: TRBV6-5; length: 15; J: TRBJ2-3; D: TRBD2; size: -; CDR3: CASRYASGRGDTQYF; DNA: TGTGCCAGCAGGTACGCTAGCGGGAGAGGAGATACGCAGTATTTT
V: TRBV20-1; length: 15; J: TRBJ2-1; D: TRBD2; size: few; CDR3: CSAREGSGTQPEQFF; DNA: TGCAGTGCTAGAGAGGGTAGCGGGACCCAACCTGAGCAGTTCTTC
V: TRBV9; length: 15; J: TRBJ2-7; D: -; size: -; CDR3: CASSVVPGHAGELYF; DNA: TGTGCCAGCAGCGTAGTGCCGGGACATGCGGGCGAGCTGTACTTC
V: TRBV5-1; length: 13; J: TRBJ2-5; D: TRBD1; size: few; CDR3: CASSPDREETQYF; DNA: TGCGCCAGCAGCCCGGACAGGGAAGAGACCCAGTACTTC
V: TRBV12-3/TRBV12-4; length: 14; J: TRBJ2-2; D: -; size: few; CDR3: CASSPQGLGGELFF; DNA: TGTGCCAGCAGCCCGCAGGGGTTGGGCGGGGAGCTGTTTTTT
V: TRBV20-1; length: 14; J: TRBJ2-7; D: -; size: -; CDR3: CSARIGAELLEQYF; DNA: TGCAGTGCTAGAATCGGAGCCGAACTGCTGGAGCAGTACTTC
V: TRBV7-9; length: 13; J: TRBJ2-1; D: -; size: -; CDR3: CASSSTRANEQFF; DNA: TGTGCCAGCAGTTCTACTAGGGCGAATGAGCAGTTCTTC
V: TRBV5-1; length: 15; J: TRBJ2-2; D: TRBD1; size: few; CDR3: CASSPRQGQPGELFF; DNA: TGCGCCAGTTCCCCCAGACAGGGTCAACCCGGGGAGCTGTTTTTT
V: TRBV14; length: 11; J: TRBJ2-1; D: -; size: -; CDR3: CASSQEYEQFF; DNA: TGTGCCAGCAGCCAAGAATATGAGCAGTTCTTC
V: TRBV6-5; length: 15; J: TRBJ2-3; D: -; size: -; CDR3: CASSYLVGATDTQYF; DNA: TGTGCCAGCAGTTACCTAGTGGGGGCCACAGATACGCAGTATTTT
V: TRBV7-9; length: 12; J: TRBJ2-7; D: -; size: few; CDR3: CASSLGVNEQYF; DNA: TGTGCCAGCAGCTTGGGAGTAAACGAGCAGTACTTC
V: TRBV19; length: 15; J: TRBJ1-1; D: -; size: once; CDR3: CASSIWGLMNTEAFF; DNA: TGTGCCAGTAGTATTTGGGGCCTTATGAACACTGAAGCTTTCTTT
V: TRBV24-1; length: 13; J: TRBJ2-1; D: -; size: few; CDR3: CATSDGRAHEQFF; DNA: TGTGCCACCAGTGATGGCCGGGCCCACGAGCAGTTCTTC
V: TRBV5-1; length: 18; J: TRBJ2-7; D: -; size: few; CDR3: CASSFRSPSITSSHEQYF; DNA: TGCGCCAGCAGCTTCCGCAGTCCCTCCATTACTAGTTCCCACGAGCAGTACTTC
V: TRBV10-3; length: 15; J: TRBJ2-1; D: TRBD2; size: -; CDR3: CAISETTGLGGEQFF; DNA: TGTGCCATCAGTGAGACGACCGGACTAGGAGGTGAGCAGTTCTTC
V: TRBV25-1; length: 14; J: TRBJ2-7; D: TRBD1; size: few; CDR3: CASTTRDRGYEQYF; DNA: TGTGCCAGCACCACACGGGACAGGGGCTACGAGCAGTACTTC
V: TRBV15; length: 13; J: TRBJ2-1; D: -; size: few; CDR3: CATSRAAEGRRFF; DNA: TGTGCCACCAGCAGAGCTGCCGAGGGACGGCGGTTCTTC
V: TRBV12-3/TRBV12-4; length: 15; J: TRBJ1-1; D: TRBD1; size: many; CDR3: CASSPQGQVNTEAFF; DNA: TGTGCCAGCAGTCCCCAGGGACAGGTGAACACTGAAGCTTTCTTT
V: TRBV20-1; length: 15; J: TRBJ2-5; D: -; size: few; CDR3: CSARVRGWYQETQYF; DNA: TGCAGTGCTAGGGTTCGGGGCTGGTACCAAGAGACCCAGTACTTC
V: TRBV10-2; length: 16; J: TRBJ2-3; D: -; size: few; CDR3: CASTRGGGLAQDTQYF; DNA: TGCGCCAGCACTCGAGGGGGTGGACTGGCGCAGGATACGCAGTATTTT
V: TRBV5-1; length: 12; J: TRBJ2-5; D: -; size: -; CDR3: CASSLEQETQYF; DNA: TGCGCCAGCAGCTTGGAACAAGAGACCCAGTACTTC
V: TRBV7-9; length: 14; J: TRBJ1-4; D: -; size: -; CDR3: CASSLPLRSEKLFF; DNA: TGTGCCAGCAGCTTACCCCTAAGGAGCGAAAAACTGTTTTTT
V: TRBV29-1; length: 16; J: TRBJ2-1; D: TRBD2; size: few; CDR3: CSARQGLAGGSREQFF; DNA: TGCAGCGCACGACAGGGACTAGCGGGAGGGTCGCGCGAGCAGTTCTTC
V: TRBV7-2; length: 13; J: TRBJ2-7; D: TRBD1; size: few; CDR3: CASSLTGANEQYF; DNA: TGTGCCAGCAGCTTAACAGGGGCTAACGAGCAGTACTTC
V: TRBV20-1; length: 12; J: TRBJ1-2; D: TRBD1; size: -; CDR3: CSAIRQGYGYTF; DNA: TGCAGTGCTATCCGACAGGGCTATGGCTACACCTTC
V: TRBV2; length: 15; J: TRBJ2-5; D: TRBD2; size: few; CDR3: CASSDLGRDPETQYF; DNA: TGTGCCAGCAGTGACTTGGGGAGGGATCCAGAGACCCAGTACTTC
V: TRBV12-3/TRBV12-4; length: 17; J: TRBJ2-3; D: TRBD2; size: -; CDR3: CASSLGLAGVRGGTQYF; DNA: TGTGCCAGCAGTTTAGGGCTAGCGGGGGTGAGAGGGGGTACGCAGTATTTT
V: TRBV6-1; length: 17; J: TRBJ1-5; D: -; size: few; CDR3: CASSPTQGLYSNQPQHF; DNA: TGTGCCAGCAGCCCGACACAAGGATTGTATAGCAATCAGCCCCAGCATTTT
V: TRBV24-1; length: 15; J: TRBJ2-2; D: -; size: -; CDR3: CATSDRRRNTGELFF; DNA: TGTGCCACCAGTGATCGAAGACGGAACACCGGGGAGCTGTTTTTT
V: TRBV20-1; length: 16; J: TRBJ2-3; D: -; size: few; CDR3: CSARDLAESGTDTQYF; DNA: TGCAGTGCTAGAGATTTGGCCGAATCTGGCACAGATACGCAGTATTTT
V: TRBV6-5; length: 13; J: TRBJ1-5; D: -; size: -; CDR3: CASSYGQLQPQHF; DNA: TGTGCCAGCAGTTACGGGCAGCTTCAGCCCCAGCATTTT
V: TRBV5-5; length: 13; J: TRBJ2-7; D: -; size: -; CDR3: CASSRAGAGEQYF; DNA: TGTGCCAGCAGCCGGGCGGGGGCTGGGGAGCAGTACTTC
V: TRBV4-2; length: 16; J: TRBJ2-3; D: TRBD2; size: -; CDR3: CASSQDPGGAEDTQYF; DNA: TGTGCCAGCAGCCAAGATCCCGGGGGGGCAGAAGATACGCAGTATTTT
V: TRBV10-3; length: 15; J: TRBJ1-6; D: -; size: few; CDR3: CAISDGQTYNSPLHF; DNA: TGTGCCATCAGTGATGGACAGACTTATAATTCACCCCTCCACTTT
V: TRBV7-2; length: 14; J: TRBJ1-4; D: -; size: -; CDR3: CASSFGRGDEKLFF; DNA: TGTGCCAGCAGTTTTGGCAGGGGTGATGAAAAACTGTTTTTT
V: TRBV5-5; length: 17; J: TRBJ2-1; D: -; size: -; CDR3: CASSPITTVAQYNEQFF; DNA: TGTGCCAGCAGCCCCATTACGACAGTAGCGCAGTACAATGAGCAGTTCTTC
V: TRBV20-1; length: 14; J: TRBJ2-1; D: -; size: -; CDR3: CSARDGGLWYEQFF; DNA: TGCAGTGCTAGAGACGGGGGATTGTGGTATGAGCAGTTCTTC
V: TRBV29-1; length: 14; J: TRBJ2-1; D: -; size: -; CDR3: CSVVRTSSYNEQFF; DNA: TGCAGCGTTGTGAGAACCAGCTCCTACAATGAGCAGTTCTTC
V: TRBV29-1; length: 12; J: TRBJ2-7; D: -; size: few; CDR3: CSVVQDYYEQYF; DNA: TGCAGCGTTGTTCAAGACTACTACGAGCAGTACTTC
V: TRBV5-4; length: 15; J: TRBJ2-5; D: -; size: -; CDR3: CASSLGQEGRETQYF; DNA: TGTGCCAGCAGCTTGGGTCAAGAAGGGAGGGAGACCCAGTACTTC
V: TRBV9; length: 15; J: TRBJ1-1; D: -; size: few; CDR3: CASSVARGLSTEAFF; DNA: TGTGCCAGCAGCGTAGCTCGAGGGTTGAGCACTGAAGCTTTCTTT
V: TRBV20-1; length: 13; J: TRBJ2-1; D: -; size: -; CDR3: CSALGLGDNEQFF; DNA: TGCAGTGCCTTGGGACTGGGGGACAATGAGCAGTTCTTC
V: TRBV5-1; length: 13; J: TRBJ1-1; D: -; size: -; CDR3: CASSSMGNTEAFF; DNA: TGCGCCAGCAGCTCGATGGGGAACACTGAAGCTTTCTTT
V: TRBV7-9; length: 17; J: TRBJ2-7; D: TRBD2; size: few; CDR3: CASSSIPGGRGGAEQYF; DNA: TGTGCCAGCAGTTCAATACCAGGCGGGAGAGGAGGAGCCGAGCAGTACTTC
V: TRBV5-1; length: 12; J: TRBJ2-3; D: -; size: -; CDR3: CASSFTMDTQYF; DNA: TGCGCCAGCAGCTTCACTATGGATACGCAGTATTTT